A single sample is the source of the 21 T cell receptor beta chains below, sequenced in a study of T cells after yellow fever vaccination. TCRdb recomputed calls from the 5' RACE reads with MiXCR, one row per CDR3 protein. The table records 310,000 or so distinct CDR3 sequences, about 6.9% of them present only once. This sample comprised PBMCs, obtained roughly 45 days after the first yellow fever vaccination. The receptors derive from a man between 18 and 35 years old who received the YFV17D yellow fever vaccine.

The rearrangement joins TRBV6-5 to TRBJ2-3; 16 nucleotides align to TRBD2. The CDR3 contains 16 residues. V lost 4 bases to trimming and J lost 6 bases; unmatched junction nucleotides: 4. In germline, CDR1 is MNHEY, CDR2 SVGAGI. CDR3 sequence (DNA): TGTGCCAGCAGTTCGGGACTAGCGGGGGGGTGGGATACGCAGTATTTT. Encoded protein: CASSSGLAGGWDTQYF.

CDR3 protein: CASSTGGTYQETQYF. The CDR3 bases are TGTGCCAGTAGTACTGGCGGGACCTACCAAGAGACCCAGTACTTC. The chain joins TRBV19 to TRBJ2-5; a weak D match, TRBD2 (6 bases). The ends were cut back, 4 bases at V and 0 bases at J, with 12 bases in the middle. CDR1 and CDR2 (germline): LNHDA, SQIVND (reference sequence). This CDR3 contains 15 residues.

This clonotype has a handful of counts. The V gene is TRBV5-5, the J gene TRBJ1-2, with D unresolved. From germline, CDR1 is SGHKS and CDR2 YYEKEE (reference sequence). The CDR3 spans 14 residues. V was pared by 2 bases and J by 2 bases, with 10 bases between. This CDR3 is CASSFWITNYGYTF. The CDR3 nucleotides are TGTGCCAGCAGCTTCTGGATAACCAACTATGGCTACACCTTC.

V is TRBV27 and J is TRBJ2-1; 9 nucleotides match TRBD2. The CDR3 is 12 residues long. The germline CDR1 and CDR2 sequences are MNHEY and SMNVEV (reference sequence). The V and J ends lost 6 bases and 10 bases, in that order; junction bases with no gene match: 4. The CDR3 DNA reads as TGTGCCAGCAGCACCGGACTAGCGGAGCAGTTCTTC. It yields the protein CASSTGLAEQFF.

This clonotype was observed a handful of times. V and J are TRBV29-1 and TRBJ2-7, with D perhaps TRBD2 (5 bases). Germline values: CDR1 SQVTM, CDR2 ANQGSEA. The CDR3 runs to 14 residues. V was clipped by 3 bases and J by 2 bases, with 14 bases between them. CDR3 in amino acids: CSVEGTGNTYEQYF. As DNA, the CDR3 is TGCAGCGTTGAGGGCACGGGGAACACCTACGAGCAGTACTTC.

This clonotype was picked up a small number of times. The J gene is TRBJ2-3, the V gene TRBV9; TRBD1 or TRBD2 may be the D gene (6 bases each). The V end was cut by 4 bases, the J end by 3 bases, with 15 bases between. The CDR3 is 15 residues long. The germline CDR1 and CDR2 sequences are SGDLS and YYNGEE. CDR3 sequence: CASSPYTGRTDTQYF. The CDR3 region has the DNA TGTGCCAGCAGCCCATACACAGGGAGGACAGATACGCAGTATTTT. The full variable domain, completed using reference TRBV9 and TRBJ2-3, is DSGVTQTPKHLITATGQRVTLRCSPRSGDLSVYWYQQSLDQGLQFLIQYYNGEERAKGNILERFSAQQFPDLHSELNLSSLELGDSALYFCASSPYTGRTDTQYFGPGTRLTVL.

The V call is TRBV20-1, the J call TRBJ1-1, with a possible D match to TRBD1 (6 bases). Germline V gene sequence: CDR1 DFQATT, CDR2 SNEGSKA (reference sequence). There are 14 residues in the CDR3. The V end lost 2 bases, the J end lost 5 bases, and 15 bases lay between the germline ends. Written as DNA, the CDR3 is TGCAGTGCTAGAAGGTACGGGGGCGCGACTGAAGCTTTCTTT. Translation gives CSARRYGGATEAFF.

This sequence joins TRBV7-6 and TRBJ2-5, with 7 bases identical to TRBD1. The CDR3 loop spans 12 amino acids. Germline values: CDR1 SGHVS, CDR2 FNYEAQ. V shed 5 bases, J shed 5 bases, and the junction held 2 bases outside the gene matches. The CDR3, as DNA: TGTGCCAGCAGCAGGGGGCCGGAGACCCAGTACTTC. Its translation: CASSRGPETQYF.

This clonotype came up a few times. The V call is TRBV6-5, the J call TRBJ2-5, with TRBD2 matching 7 bases. CDR1 and CDR2 from the germline V gene are MNHEY and SVGAGI. The CDR3 is 17 residues long. Losses at the gene ends were 3 bases for V and 5 bases for J; bases not matched to a gene: 15. This chain's CDR3 is CASSYASGRARMETQYF. Here the CDR3 DNA reads TGTGCCAGCAGTTATGCTAGCGGTCGGGCCAGAATGGAGACCCAGTACTTC.

In this sample, this clonotype turned up many times. The rearrangement joins TRBV6-2 or TRBV6-3 to TRBJ2-1; TRBD2 matches at 10 bases. The germline gives CDR1 MNHEY, CDR2 SVGEGT. CDR3 length equals 17 residues. With 6 bases clipped from V and 8 bases from J, the junction kept 16 bases outside the gene matches. The CDR3 DNA sequence: TGTGCCAGCAGATACAGCCCAGCGGGGGGGCTGGGCCATGAGCAGTTCTTC. Encoded protein: CASRYSPAGGLGHEQFF.

This clonotype appeared a few times. The rearrangement uses TRBV4-1 and TRBJ1-2, with D perhaps TRBD1 (5 bases). Germline loops: CDR1 MGHRA, CDR2 YSYEKL. Trimming took 6 bases from V and 7 from J, leaving 15 bases between them. There are 13 residues in the CDR3. The CDR3 protein is CASRHDRSSGYTF. The CDR3 DNA reads TGCGCCAGCAGGCACGACAGATCCAGTGGCTACACCTTC.

The V call is TRBV5-1, the J call TRBJ2-3, with TRBD1 matching 7 bases. CDR3 size: 14 residues. J was trimmed by 3 bases and V by 4 bases; bases with no gene match: 5. The germline gives CDR1 SGHRS, CDR2 YFSETQ. The CDR3 nucleotides are TGCGCCAGCAGCCGGGACAGCCTGACAGATACGCAGTATTTT. The encoded protein is CASSRDSLTDTQYF.

This clonotype was seen at least ten times. This chain links TRBV20-1 with TRBJ2-3; D remains unclear. Germline values: CDR1 DFQATT, CDR2 SNEGSKA (reference sequence). The V end was cut by 6 bases, the J end by 2 bases, with 9 bases between. This CDR3 contains 12 residues. As DNA, the CDR3 is TGCAGTGCGCCCGGAGTCACAGATACGCAGTATTTT. Residues: CSAPGVTDTQYF.

This clonotype appeared many times. The rearrangement joins TRBV12-3 or TRBV12-4 to TRBJ2-1; 8 bases agree with TRBD2. Trimming cost V 6 bases and J 7 bases; bases outside gene matches: 5. The CDR3 consists of 13 residues. The CDR3 protein is CASRWSGGNEQFF. The DNA of the CDR3 is TGTGCCAGCAGATGGTCGGGGGGGAATGAGCAGTTCTTC.

This clonotype was seen a handful of times. This chain joins TRBV4-3 and TRBJ2-5; D not resolved. Trimming took off 2 bases at V and 4 bases at J, with 8 bases between the two ends. The CDR3 spans 13 residues. CDR1 and CDR2 (germline): LGHNA, YSLEER. CDR3 sequence (DNA): TGCGCCAGCAGCCAACCAGTGTCAGAGACCCAGTACTTC. Protein: CASSQPVSETQYF.

The chain carries TRBV20-1 and TRBJ2-3, with 16 positions matching TRBD2. The length of the CDR3 is 20 residues. V gave up 4 bases and J gave up 0 bases; unmatched junction bases: 13. Per the germline V gene, CDR1 is DFQATT and CDR2 is SNEGSKA (reference sequence). In nucleotides, the CDR3 is TGCAGTGCTATGACCGGGACTAGCGGGGGGGGACAAACTAGCACAGATACGCAGTATTTT. This encodes CSAMTGTSGGGQTSTDTQYF.

This clonotype was counted between two and nine times. The chain couples TRBV4-3 to TRBJ1-6, with TRBD1 matching over 9 bases. V shed 1 base, J shed 10 bases, and the junction held 5 bases outside the gene matches. This CDR3 region has 15 residues. From germline, CDR1 is LGHNA and CDR2 YSLEER. The CDR3 loop is CASSQGGQGRSPLHF. CDR3 sequence (DNA): TGCGCCAGCAGCCAAGGGGGACAGGGTCGCTCACCCCTCCACTTT.

The chain employs TRBV12-3 or TRBV12-4 and TRBJ1-5; D not resolved. The CDR3 is made up of 15 amino acids. The germline V and J ends were trimmed by 4 bases and 2 bases, with 12 bases remaining between them. The CDR3 loop reads CASSSHWAGNQPQHF. CDR3 DNA: TGTGCCAGCAGTTCCCATTGGGCGGGCAATCAGCCCCAGCATTTT.

This clonotype was seen a few times. The V gene is TRBV7-2, the J gene TRBJ2-5, with 9 bases lining up with TRBD1. After removal of 1 base from V and 7 bases from J, the junction contained 7 bases not matched to a gene. The CDR3 sequence is 15 residues long. CDR1 is SGHTA, CDR2 FQGNSA, per germline. CDR3 amino acids: CASSLGTGEWSTQYF. CDR3 coding DNA: TGTGCCAGCAGCTTAGGGACAGGGGAGTGGTCGACCCAGTACTTC.

Comment on this clonotype: Since the CDR3 does not end with the conserved phenylalanine or tryptophan, this likely comes from a read error. This chain uses TRBV20-1 with TRBJ2-1; TRBD1 might be the D (6 bases). The V end lost 7 bases, the J end lost 5 bases, and 27 bases lay between the germline ends. Germline-derived CDR1 and CDR2 are DFQATT and SNEGSKA (reference sequence). The CDR3 is 17 amino acids. CDR3 residues: CSVYYSGQRSGDNEQFL. In DNA, the CDR3 is TGCAGTGTTTACTACTCGGGACAAAGATCTGGCGACAATGAGCAGTTCCTC.

Many counts were recorded for this clonotype. The chain has TRBV7-2 and TRBJ2-5, with 9 bases lining up with TRBD1. The CDR3 contains 15 residues. Germline CDR1 reads SGHTA; CDR2 reads FQGNSA. The V and J ends lost 3 bases and 4 bases, in that order; junction bases with no gene match: 6. This CDR3 is CASSFRDRAGETQYF. CDR3 sequence (DNA): TGTGCCAGCAGCTTCCGGGACAGGGCTGGAGAGACCCAGTACTTC.